The source of this T cell receptor beta chain is a study of T cells in Graves' hyperthyroidism and ophthalmopathy. General study results and limits: In the analysis, a 13 V-J model separated ophthalmopathy from stable hyperthyroidism.

The CDR3 is 12 amino acids. V lost 5 bases and J 4 bases, leaving 7 bases between the germline ends. Germline loops: CDR1 SGHTA, CDR2 FQGNSA. This clonotype occurred a few times. Its cognate antigen is unknown. A much more abundant neighbour one base away suggests this may be a read error. Patients aged 18 to 65 had newly diagnosed hyperthyroidism of under 2 months' duration. The PBMCs had their origin in approximately 10 ml of fresh peripheral blood. Researchers amplified the TCR beta CDR3 regions from RNA transcripts. Using the HTBI primer set, a first-round RT-PCR was run on the TCR CDR3. TCRdb called the multiplex PCR reads again in MiXCR, with one record for every CDR3 protein. The table shows more than 300,000 distinct CDR3 sequences, with 11% to 15% occurring only once.

Material: blood. The rearrangement uses TRBV7-2 and TRBJ2-3; D uncertain. The receptor's source is a woman under 40 with Graves' hyperthyroidism. The CDR3 DNA reads TGTGCCAGCAGCCGCTACGCAGATACGCAGTATTTT. It yields the protein CASSRYADTQYF.